The clone carrying this T cell receptor beta chain was seen only a few times. Its antigen is currently unknown. This sequence may be a read error, since a much larger clone differs from it by one base. Per-sample PBMC isolation yielded at least 6.5 million cells. Alongside a J-beta primer mix, a sample-barcoded 5' primer served in a second PCR lasting roughly 6 to 11 cycles. The yield of each sample was at least 2.5 million CDR3-containing paired-end reads. TCRdb re-derived calls from the 5' RACE reads in MiXCR, one entry per CDR3 protein. The sample contains hundreds of thousands of distinct CDR3 sequences, 32% of which appear only once. The data stem from a study of blood T cells in healthy people across ages. Study findings and constraints: Changes in expanded clonotypes were possibly confounded, as the CMV status of donors was unknown.

This CDR3 comprises 15 residues. V lost 1 base and J 1 base, leaving 13 bases between the germline ends. The germline V gene encodes CDR1 DFQATT and CDR2 SNEGSKA (reference sequence). The sequenced material came from blood. The source of this sequence is a woman of 80 years or more in good health. The chain joins TRBV20-1 to TRBJ2-5, with D maybe TRBD2 (6 bases). The CDR3 bases are TGCAGTGCTAGAGGTTTGCGGGGAACCCAAGAGACCCAGTACTTC. Translating it yields CSARGLRGTQETQYF.